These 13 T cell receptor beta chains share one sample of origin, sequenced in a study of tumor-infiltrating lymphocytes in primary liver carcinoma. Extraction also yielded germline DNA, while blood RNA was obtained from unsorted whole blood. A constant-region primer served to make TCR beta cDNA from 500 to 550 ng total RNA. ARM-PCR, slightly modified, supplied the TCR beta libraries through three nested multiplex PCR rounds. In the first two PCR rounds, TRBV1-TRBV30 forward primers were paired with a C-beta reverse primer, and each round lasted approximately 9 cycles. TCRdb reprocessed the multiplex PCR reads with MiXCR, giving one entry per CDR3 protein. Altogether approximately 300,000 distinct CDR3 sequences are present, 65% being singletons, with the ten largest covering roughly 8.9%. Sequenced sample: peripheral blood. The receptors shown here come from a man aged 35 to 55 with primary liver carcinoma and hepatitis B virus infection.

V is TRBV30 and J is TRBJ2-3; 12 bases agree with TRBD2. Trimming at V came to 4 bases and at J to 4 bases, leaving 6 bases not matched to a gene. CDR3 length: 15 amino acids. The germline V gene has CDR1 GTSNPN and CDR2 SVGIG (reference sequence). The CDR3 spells CAWNRTSGRSDTQYF. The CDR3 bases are TGTGCCTGGAATCGTACTAGCGGGAGGTCAGATACGCAGTATTTT.

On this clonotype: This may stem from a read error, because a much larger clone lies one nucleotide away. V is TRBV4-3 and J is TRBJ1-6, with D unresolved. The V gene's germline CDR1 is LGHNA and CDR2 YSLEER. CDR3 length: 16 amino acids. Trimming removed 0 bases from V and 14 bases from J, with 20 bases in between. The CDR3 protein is CASSQDVTSISGTLHF. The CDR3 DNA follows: TGCGCCAGCAGCCAAGATGTAACCTCCATTTCGGGAACCCTCCACTTT.

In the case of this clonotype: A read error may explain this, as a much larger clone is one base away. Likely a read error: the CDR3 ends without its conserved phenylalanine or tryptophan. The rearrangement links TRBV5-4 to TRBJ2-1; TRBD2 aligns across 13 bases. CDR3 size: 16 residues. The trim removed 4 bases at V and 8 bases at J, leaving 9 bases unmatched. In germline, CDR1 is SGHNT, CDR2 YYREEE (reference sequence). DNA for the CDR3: TGTGCCAGCAGCATTCGGACTAGCGGGAGTCACGATGAGCAGTTCCTC. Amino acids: CASSIRTSGSHDEQFL.

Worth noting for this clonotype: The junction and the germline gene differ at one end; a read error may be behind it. The CDR3 DNA reads as TGTGCCACCTTGGACGGCTTTTTGAGGGATGGGCAGTTATTC. It yields the protein CATLDGFLRDGQLF. The chain links TRBV11-1 to TRBJ2-1; weak D call: TRBD2 (5 bases). CDR3 size: 14 residues. Germline lookup yields CDR1 SGHAT and CDR2 FQDESV (reference sequence).

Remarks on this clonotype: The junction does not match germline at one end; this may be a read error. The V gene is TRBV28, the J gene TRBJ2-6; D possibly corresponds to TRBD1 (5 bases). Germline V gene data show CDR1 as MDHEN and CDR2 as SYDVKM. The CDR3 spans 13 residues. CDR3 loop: CASSLLGANLLTF. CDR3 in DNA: TGTGCCAGCAGTTTGTTAGGGGCCAACCTCCTGACTTTC.

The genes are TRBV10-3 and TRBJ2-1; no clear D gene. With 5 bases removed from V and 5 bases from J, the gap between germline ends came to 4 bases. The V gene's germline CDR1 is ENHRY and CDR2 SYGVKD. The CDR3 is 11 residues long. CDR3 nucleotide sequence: TGTGCCATCAGTAATAACAATGAGCAGTTCTTC. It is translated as CAISNNNEQFF.

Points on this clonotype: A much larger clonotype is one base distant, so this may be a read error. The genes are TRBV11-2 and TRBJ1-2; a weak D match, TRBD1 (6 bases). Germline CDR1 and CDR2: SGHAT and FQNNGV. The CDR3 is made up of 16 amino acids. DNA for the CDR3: TGTACCAGCAGCTTAGATGGCGGGACATGGAACTATGGCTACACCTTC. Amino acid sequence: CTSSLDGGTWNYGYTF.

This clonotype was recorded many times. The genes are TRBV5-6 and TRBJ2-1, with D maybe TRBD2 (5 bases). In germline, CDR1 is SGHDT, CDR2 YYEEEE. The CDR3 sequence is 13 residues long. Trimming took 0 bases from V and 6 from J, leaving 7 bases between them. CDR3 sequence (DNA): TGTGCCAGCAGCTTGGTAACTAGCAATGAGCAGTTCTTC. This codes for CASSLVTSNEQFF. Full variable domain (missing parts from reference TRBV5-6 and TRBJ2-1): DAGVTQSPTHLIKTRGQQVTLRCSPKSGHDTVSWYQQALGQGPQFIFQYYEEEERQRGNFPDRFSGHQFPNYSSELNVNALLLGDSALYLCASSLVTSNEQFFGPGTRLTVL.

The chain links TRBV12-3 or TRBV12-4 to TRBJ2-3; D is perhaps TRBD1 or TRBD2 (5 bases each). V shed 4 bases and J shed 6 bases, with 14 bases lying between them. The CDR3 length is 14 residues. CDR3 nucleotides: TGTGCCAGCAGTTGGGACGCATGGGGGGATACGCAGTATTTT. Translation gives CASSWDAWGDTQYF.

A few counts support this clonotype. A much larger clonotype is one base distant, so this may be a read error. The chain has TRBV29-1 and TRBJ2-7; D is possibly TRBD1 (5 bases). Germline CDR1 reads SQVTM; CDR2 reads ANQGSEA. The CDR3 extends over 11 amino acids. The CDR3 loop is CSVGTRYGQYF. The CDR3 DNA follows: TGCAGCGTTGGGACACGCTACGGGCAGTACTTC.

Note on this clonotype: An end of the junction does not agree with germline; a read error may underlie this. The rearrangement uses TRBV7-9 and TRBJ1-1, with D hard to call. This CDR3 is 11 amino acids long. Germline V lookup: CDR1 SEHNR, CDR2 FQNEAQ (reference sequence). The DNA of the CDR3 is TGTGCCGGAGTTGAGAACATTGAAGCTTTCTTT. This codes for CAGVENIEAFF. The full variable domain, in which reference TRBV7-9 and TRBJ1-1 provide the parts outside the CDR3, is DTGVSQNPRHKITKRGQNVTFRCDPISEHNRLYWYRQTLGQGPEFLTYFQNEAQLEKSRLLSDRFSAERPKGSFSTLEIQRTEQGDSAMYLCAGVENIEAFFGQGTRLTVV.

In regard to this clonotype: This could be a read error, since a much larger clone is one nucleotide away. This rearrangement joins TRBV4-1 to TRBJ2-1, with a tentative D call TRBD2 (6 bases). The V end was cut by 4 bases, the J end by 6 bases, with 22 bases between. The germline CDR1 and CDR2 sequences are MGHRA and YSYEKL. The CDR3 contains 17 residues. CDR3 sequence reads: CASSPFRAGGTANEQFF. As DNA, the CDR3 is TGCGCCAGCAGCCCCTTCAGAGCGGGTGGGACGGCCAATGAGCAGTTCTTC.

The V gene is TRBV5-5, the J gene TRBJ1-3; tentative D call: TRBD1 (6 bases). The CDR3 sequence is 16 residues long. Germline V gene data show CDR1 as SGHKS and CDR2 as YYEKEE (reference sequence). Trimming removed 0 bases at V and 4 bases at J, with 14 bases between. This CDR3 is CASSLVSGENGNTIYF. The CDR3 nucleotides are TGTGCCAGCAGCTTGGTGTCAGGGGAGAACGGAAACACCATATATTTT.